These T cell receptor beta chains were read from a single sample in a study of early T cells in non-severe SARS-CoV-2 infection. TCRdb recomputed calls from the 5' RACE reads with MiXCR, one row per CDR3 protein. The data hold 60,000 to 75,000 distinct CDR3 sequences, with 10% to 15% observed a single time. Sequencing was done on a sample of whole blood. These receptors were obtained from an adult who was a healthcare worker with PCR-confirmed SARS-CoV-2 infection or an uninfected control (not recorded which). CDR3s include the opening cysteine and the closing phenylalanine or tryptophan. The D gene is left open where the match is weak. The size field is filled for only some rows; it gives once, few, many or a size class.

abundance: many; j_gene: TRBJ2-3; v_gene: TRBV29-1; d_gene: TRBD1; CDR3aa: CSAETGADTQYF; CDR3nt: TGCAGCGCAGAGACAGGGGCAGATACGCAGTATTTT
abundance: -; j_gene: TRBJ2-3; v_gene: TRBV5-1; d_gene: -; CDR3aa: CASSLGGPSTDTQYF; CDR3nt: TGCGCCAGCAGCTTGGGCGGCCCTAGCACAGATACGCAGTATTTT
abundance: few; j_gene: TRBJ2-1; v_gene: TRBV12-5; d_gene: TRBD2; CDR3aa: CASGYQTSGASYNEQFF; CDR3nt: TGTGCTAGTGGTTACCAGACTAGCGGGGCCTCCTACAATGAGCAGTTCTTC
abundance: -; j_gene: TRBJ2-2; v_gene: TRBV27; d_gene: TRBD1; CDR3aa: CASRAGQVETGELFF; CDR3nt: TGTGCCAGCAGGGCTGGACAGGTGGAGACCGGGGAGCTGTTTTTT
abundance: many; j_gene: TRBJ2-1; v_gene: TRBV7-2; d_gene: -; CDR3aa: CASSRDSYNEQFF; CDR3nt: TGTGCCAGCAGTAGGGATTCCTACAATGAGCAGTTCTTC
abundance: few; j_gene: TRBJ2-7; v_gene: TRBV29-1; d_gene: -; CDR3aa: CSVVYGSYEQYF; CDR3nt: TGCAGCGTTGTCTATGGGTCCTACGAGCAGTACTTC
abundance: -; j_gene: TRBJ2-3; v_gene: TRBV9; d_gene: -; CDR3aa: CASSVAGFTDTQYF; CDR3nt: TGTGCCAGCAGCGTAGCGGGTTTCACAGATACGCAGTATTTT
abundance: few; j_gene: TRBJ2-6; v_gene: TRBV15; d_gene: TRBD1; CDR3aa: CATRQGVGANVLTF; CDR3nt: TGTGCCACCAGGCAGGGGGTTGGGGCCAACGTCCTGACTTTC
abundance: -; j_gene: TRBJ1-2; v_gene: TRBV18; d_gene: -; CDR3aa: CASSPQATPYGYTF; CDR3nt: TGTGCCAGCTCACCGCAGGCAACACCCTATGGCTACACCTTC
abundance: many; j_gene: TRBJ2-2; v_gene: TRBV4-2; d_gene: -; CDR3aa: CASSQEVTENTGELFF; CDR3nt: TGTGCCAGCAGCCAAGAGGTTACAGAAAACACCGGGGAGCTGTTTTTT
abundance: many; j_gene: TRBJ2-2; v_gene: TRBV6-2/TRBV6-3; d_gene: TRBD2; CDR3aa: CASRQLASTGELFF; CDR3nt: TGTGCCAGCAGACAACTAGCGAGCACCGGGGAGCTGTTTTTT
abundance: many; j_gene: TRBJ1-6; v_gene: TRBV29-1; d_gene: TRBD1; CDR3aa: CSVQDRGRGSPLHF; CDR3nt: TGCAGCGTTCAAGACAGGGGAAGGGGGTCACCCCTCCACTTT
abundance: -; j_gene: TRBJ2-5; v_gene: TRBV2; d_gene: TRBD1; CDR3aa: CASRRQGQETQYF; CDR3nt: TGTGCCAGCAGGCGACAGGGGCAAGAGACCCAGTACTTC
abundance: -; j_gene: TRBJ2-1; v_gene: TRBV5-1; d_gene: TRBD1; CDR3aa: CASSLTGTGFDEQFF; CDR3nt: TGCGCCAGCAGCCTAACCGGGACAGGGTTCGATGAGCAGTTCTTC
abundance: many; j_gene: TRBJ2-7; v_gene: TRBV14; d_gene: -; CDR3aa: CASSQVGVRIYEQYF; CDR3nt: TGTGCCAGCAGCCAAGTCGGGGTCAGAATCTACGAGCAGTACTTC
abundance: -; j_gene: TRBJ1-3; v_gene: TRBV2; d_gene: -; CDR3aa: CASNLLAVRSGNTIYF; CDR3nt: TGTGCCAGCAACCTCCTGGCCGTACGCTCTGGAAACACCATATATTTT
abundance: few; j_gene: TRBJ2-5; v_gene: TRBV29-1; d_gene: TRBD2; CDR3aa: CSVVLAGGSETQYF; CDR3nt: TGCAGCGTTGTCCTAGCGGGAGGATCAGAGACCCAGTACTTC
abundance: many; j_gene: TRBJ1-2; v_gene: TRBV5-6; d_gene: -; CDR3aa: CASSLKPSNYGYTF; CDR3nt: TGTGCCAGCTCCCTGAAACCTTCGAACTATGGCTACACCTTC
abundance: -; j_gene: TRBJ2-7; v_gene: TRBV18; d_gene: -; CDR3aa: CASSPDIAYEQYF; CDR3nt: TGTGCCAGCTCACCTGATATAGCCTACGAGCAGTACTTC
abundance: few; j_gene: TRBJ2-1; v_gene: TRBV11-2; d_gene: TRBD2; CDR3aa: CASSRTSGATYNEQFF; CDR3nt: TGTGCCAGCAGCCGGACTAGCGGGGCGACCTACAATGAGCAGTTCTTC
abundance: many; j_gene: TRBJ1-1; v_gene: TRBV6-5; d_gene: -; CDR3aa: CASSYQVNTEAFF; CDR3nt: TGTGCCAGCAGTTATCAGGTAAACACTGAAGCTTTCTTT
abundance: many; j_gene: TRBJ2-3; v_gene: TRBV7-9; d_gene: -; CDR3aa: CASSLALQAGPTDTQYF; CDR3nt: TGTGCCAGCAGCTTAGCGCTCCAGGCGGGACCCACAGATACGCAGTATTTT
abundance: few; j_gene: TRBJ1-2; v_gene: TRBV12-3/TRBV12-4; d_gene: -; CDR3aa: CASTTGVVHGYTF; CDR3nt: TGTGCCAGCACCACCGGGGTAGTTCATGGCTACACCTTC
abundance: few; j_gene: TRBJ2-5; v_gene: TRBV6-1; d_gene: TRBD1; CDR3aa: CASSADRGQETQYF; CDR3nt: TGTGCCAGCAGTGCCGACAGGGGGCAAGAGACCCAGTACTTC
abundance: -; j_gene: TRBJ2-1; v_gene: TRBV6-2/TRBV6-3; d_gene: TRBD2; CDR3aa: CASFTSGRNEQFF; CDR3nt: TGTGCCAGCTTTACTAGCGGGAGAAATGAGCAGTTCTTC
abundance: once; j_gene: TRBJ2-7; v_gene: TRBV7-2; d_gene: -; CDR3aa: CASSLDLYEQYF; CDR3nt: TGTGCCAGCAGCTTAGACCTCTACGAGCAGTACTTC
abundance: many; j_gene: TRBJ1-1; v_gene: TRBV2; d_gene: -; CDR3aa: CASGRNTEAFF; CDR3nt: TGTGCCAGCGGCAGGAACACTGAAGCTTTCTTT
abundance: -; j_gene: TRBJ1-2; v_gene: TRBV27; d_gene: -; CDR3aa: CASSANRDYYGYTF; CDR3nt: TGTGCCAGCAGCGCAAACAGGGATTACTATGGCTACACCTTC
abundance: -; j_gene: TRBJ1-2; v_gene: TRBV29-1; d_gene: -; CDR3aa: CSTRVAYGYTF; CDR3nt: TGCAGTACCCGGGTCGCCTATGGCTACACCTTC
abundance: many; j_gene: TRBJ2-2; v_gene: TRBV6-1; d_gene: TRBD1; CDR3aa: CASIKGQANTGELFF; CDR3nt: TGTGCCAGCATTAAGGGACAGGCGAACACCGGGGAGCTGTTTTTT
abundance: -; j_gene: TRBJ2-2; v_gene: TRBV29-1; d_gene: -; CDR3aa: CSVAEFGRMNTGELFF; CDR3nt: TGCAGCGTTGCGGAGTTCGGACGTATGAACACCGGGGAGCTGTTTTTT
abundance: many; j_gene: TRBJ1-5; v_gene: TRBV7-9; d_gene: -; CDR3aa: CASSSLRDQPQHF; CDR3nt: TGTGCCAGCAGCTCCCTCAGGGACCAGCCCCAGCATTTT
abundance: many; j_gene: TRBJ2-3; v_gene: TRBV3-1; d_gene: TRBD2; CDR3aa: CASSQGAGASDTQYF; CDR3nt: TGTGCCAGCAGCCAAGGAGCGGGAGCGTCGGATACGCAGTATTTT
abundance: many; j_gene: TRBJ2-1; v_gene: TRBV15; d_gene: -; CDR3aa: CATSSTPNNERFF; CDR3nt: TGTGCCACCAGCAGTACCCCCAACAATGAGCGGTTCTTC
abundance: many; j_gene: TRBJ2-7; v_gene: TRBV5-4; d_gene: -; CDR3aa: CASSFRLSYEQYF; CDR3nt: TGTGCCAGCAGCTTTAGACTCTCCTACGAGCAGTACTTC